This T cell receptor beta chain was documented in a study of Graves' ophthalmopathy and Graves' hyperthyroidism. RNA transcripts provided the template for amplifying TCR beta CDR3 regions. A first-round RT-PCR used HTBI primers, followed by a second-round multiplex PCR. Using its own MiXCR run on the multiplex PCR reads, TCRdb lists one record per CDR3 protein. The sample holds 35,000 to 45,000 distinct CDR3 sequences, 50% seen once. Trimming left V 0 bases short and J 8 bases short, with 13 bases between. CDR1 and CDR2 (germline): SNHLY, FYNNEI. This CDR3 spans 14 amino acids. This receptor was obtained from an adult woman with stable Graves' hyperthyroidism. This rearrangement joins TRBV2 to TRBJ1-2; weak D call: TRBD1 (5 bases). The specimen sequenced was peripheral blood. This CDR3 is CASSEAPDSRGYTF. DNA of the CDR3: TGTGCCAGCAGTGAAGCGCCCGACAGTAGGGGCTACACCTTC.